This passage covers 8 T cell receptor beta chains from one sample sequenced in a study of cytomegalovirus exposure and HLA in healthy donors. Only in-frame clones appear in the TCRdb table, and some are missing; sequencing was by immunoSEQ multiplex PCR. The sample lists 90,000 to 150,000 clones, about 85% occurring once. Sequences were obtained from PBMCs. These receptors all come from a young woman in good health and CMV-seronegative.

The chain has TRBV6-5 and TRBJ2-3; 9 bases agree with TRBD2. With V trimmed by 11 bases and J by 0 bases, 6 bases remained unmatched. The V gene's germline CDR1 is MNHEY and CDR2 SVGAGI. This CDR3 is 14 amino acids long. The DNA for the CDR3 is TGTGCCGTGACTAGCGGTTCTAGCACAGATACGCAGTATTTT. Protein product: CAVTSGSSTDTQYF.

The J gene is TRBJ2-5, the V gene TRBV4-1, with 7 bases matching TRBD2. The CDR3 extends over 15 amino acids. From germline, CDR1 is MGHRA and CDR2 YSYEKL. Germline trimming cut 0 bases from V and 1 base from J; bases unmatched to any gene: 2. The CDR3 protein is CASSQDGGGQETQYF. The CDR3 bases are TGCGCCAGCAGCCAAGATGGGGGGGGCCAAGAGACCCAGTACTTC.

This clone was counted a single time. The genes are TRBV19 and TRBJ2-2; no clear D. The CDR3 contains 14 residues. CDR1 LNHDA and CDR2 SQIVND come from the germline V gene (reference sequence). The V gene lost 5 bases and the J gene lost 3 bases, with 10 bases spanning the gap. CDR3 region: CASSFLTYTGELFF. The DNA of the CDR3 is TGTGCCAGTAGTTTCCTAACGTACACCGGGGAGCTGTTTTTT.

The V call is TRBV23-1, the J call TRBJ2-7; 7 nucleotides agree with TRBD1. TRBV23-1 qualifies as an ORF whose function is uncertain. The CDR3 extends over 19 amino acids. Trimming took 0 bases from V and 4 from J; bases not matched to a gene: 18. The CDR3: CASSQSLGGRDGVSYEQYF. CDR3 nucleotides: TGCGCCAGCAGTCAATCTTTAGGGGGCCGGGACGGGGTGAGTTACGAGCAGTACTTC.

The chain uses TRBV2 and TRBJ2-7, with 7 nucleotides matching TRBD2. Germline-derived CDR1 and CDR2 are SNHLY and FYNNEI. V was clipped by 2 bases and J by 2 bases; unmatched bases: 6. CDR3 length equals 15 residues. This CDR3 reads CASSELGTKPYEQYF. Here the CDR3 DNA reads TGTGCCAGCAGTGAACTGGGGACTAAACCCTACGAGCAGTACTTC.

This clone was observed a handful of times. The genes are TRBV10-2 and TRBJ2-3, with a weak D call TRBD1 (6 bases). The V gene's germline CDR1 is WSHSY and CDR2 SAAADI. V was shortened by 4 bases and J by 2 bases, with 13 bases between the two germline ends. The CDR3 contains 15 residues. The CDR3 nucleotides are TGCGCCAGCAGTGGTTCGGGACAACTCACAGATACGCAGTATTTT. It codes for CASSGSGQLTDTQYF.

This rearrangement joins TRBV6-5 to TRBJ1-5, with D perhaps matching TRBD1 (6 bases). Between the trimmed V and J ends, which lost 6 bases and 5 bases, there was a span of 17 bases. Germline V gives CDR1 MNHEY, CDR2 SVGAGI. There are 15 residues in the CDR3. CDR3: CASSATGGADQPQHF. Written as DNA, the CDR3 is TGTGCCAGCAGCGCGACGGGGGGCGCGGATCAGCCCCAGCATTTT.

The chain uses TRBV30 and TRBJ1-5, with 11 nucleotides matching TRBD1. With V trimmed by 2 bases and J by 2 bases, 2 bases remained unmatched. The CDR3 is made up of 15 amino acids. Germline V gene lookup returns CDR1 GTSNPN and CDR2 SVGIG (reference sequence). CDR3 sequence reads: CAWSRTGGGNQPQHF. For the CDR3, the DNA is TGTGCCTGGAGTCGGACAGGGGGCGGCAATCAGCCCCAGCATTTT.